This TCR beta chain stems from a study of blood T cell repertoires in COVID-19. Study details: Sites across the United States, Italy and Spain contributed samples from acute and convalescent COVID-19. T cells, B-cell-depleted T cells, or PBMCs supplied cDNA or gDNA.

This clone appeared a single time. The table came from immunoSEQ multiplex PCR; TCRdb's copy has only in-frame clones and leaves some out. The sample consists of roughly 130,000 clones, under 80% of them appearing once. Germline CDR1 and CDR2: SGHTA and FQGNSA. The V end lost 5 bases, the J end lost 2 bases, and 11 bases lay between the germline ends. The CDR3 consists of 14 residues. Sequencing input: peripheral blood. This sequence was found in an elderly man with acute or convalescent COVID-19. V usage is TRBV7-2 and J usage is TRBJ2-3, with a tentative D call TRBD2 (5 bases). CDR3 sequence reads: CASSPNDYTDTQYF. The CDR3 DNA is TGTGCCAGCAGCCCCAATGACTACACAGATACGCAGTATTTT.